A single sample is the source of the 31 T cell receptor beta chains below, sequenced in a study of blood T cells in healthy people across ages. With a J-beta primer mix and a sample-barcoded 5' primer, a second PCR ran 7 to 11 cycles. TCRdb redid the calling of the 5' RACE reads with MiXCR, one entry per CDR3 protein. The sample carries 780,000 or so distinct CDR3 sequences, roughly three fifths recorded once. Sequencing was done on a sample of blood. These receptors all come from a man aged 40-50 years in good health.

V is TRBV2 and J is TRBJ2-2, with D possibly being TRBD2 (5 bases). CDR1 and CDR2 from the germline V gene are SNHLY and FYNNEI. V was clipped by 6 bases and J by 4 bases, with 12 bases between them. The CDR3 is made up of 14 amino acids. CDR3 DNA sequence: TGTGCCAGCAGGAGTAGCGCCTCCACCGGGGAGCTGTTTTTT. It yields the protein CASRSSASTGELFF. The whole variable domain, filled in from reference TRBV2 and TRBJ2-2, reads EPEVTQTPSHQVTQMGQEVILRCVPISNHLYFYWYRQILGQKVEFLVSFYNNEISEKSEIFDDQFSVERPDGSNFTLKIRSTKLEDSAMYFCASRSSASTGELFFGEGSRLTVL.

The chain links TRBV10-3 to TRBJ1-6; 10 bases fit TRBD1. The V gene's germline CDR1 is ENHRY and CDR2 SYGVKD. The CDR3 extends over 16 amino acids. After removal of 6 bases from V and 7 bases from J, the junction contained 9 bases not matched to a gene. The CDR3 loop is CAIRPGTGDYNSPLHF. Here the CDR3 DNA reads TGTGCCATCAGGCCTGGGACAGGGGATTACAATTCACCCCTCCACTTT.

This clonotype was detected only a few times. The chain combines TRBV5-1 with TRBJ2-5; D not certain. The CDR3 is made up of 13 amino acids. The germline V and J ends were trimmed by 4 bases and 2 bases, with 9 bases remaining between them. Germline V gene sequence: CDR1 SGHRS, CDR2 YFSETQ. The CDR3 DNA follows: TGCGCCAGCAGCGCAGGAGCGCAAGAGACCCAGTACTTC. Protein: CASSAGAQETQYF.

This clonotype was picked up a small number of times. The chain combines TRBV27 with TRBJ1-4; the D gene is possibly TRBD1 (6 bases). CDR1 and CDR2 (germline): MNHEY, SMNVEV (reference sequence). The CDR3 contains 15 residues. Trimming removed 4 bases from V and 4 bases from J, with 13 bases in between. CDR3 nucleotide sequence: TGTGCCAGCAGTTGGGGAACAGGGTTTAATGAAAAACTGTTTTTT. It codes for CASSWGTGFNEKLFF.

In its sample, this clonotype was seen a few times. CDR3 sequence (DNA): TGTGCCAGCAGTTATATTTCTGCAGATCCTTATAATTCACCCCTCCACTTT. Encoded protein: CASSYISADPYNSPLHF. V gene TRBV27 combines with J gene TRBJ1-6; D gene unclear. Germline V gene sequence: CDR1 MNHEY, CDR2 SMNVEV (reference sequence). This CDR3 has 17 amino acids. V was cut by 4 bases and J by 4 bases, with 17 bases left in between.

The rearrangement joins TRBV12-3 or TRBV12-4 to TRBJ2-2, with D perhaps given as TRBD1 or TRBD2 (5 bases each). Trimming left V 1 base short and J 9 bases short, with 6 bases between. The CDR3 totals 12 residues. DNA for the CDR3: TGTGCCAGCAGTTTAGGGGGACGGGAGCTGTTTTTT. It yields the protein CASSLGGRELFF.

This clonotype occurred many times. This sequence joins TRBV18 and TRBJ1-5; D not resolved. V was trimmed by 1 base and J by 7 bases, leaving 14 bases between them. In germline, CDR1 is KGHSH, CDR2 LQKENI. The length of the CDR3 is 15 residues. In DNA form, the CDR3 reads TGTGCCAGCTCACCACTGGGCGGGGTCGGCCAGCCCCAGCATTTT. Translation gives CASSPLGGVGQPQHF.

This clonotype was counted only a few times. The rearrangement links TRBV6-1 to TRBJ2-7; 9 bases fit TRBD1. CDR3 length: 15 residues. Trimming took 1 base from V and 4 from J; bases not matched to a gene: 5. The germline V gene has CDR1 MNHNS and CDR2 SASEGT. The DNA of the CDR3 is TGTGCCAGCAGTGAAGATACGGGGACAGGGTACGAGCAGTACTTC. Protein sequence: CASSEDTGTGYEQYF.

V gene TRBV7-2 combines with J gene TRBJ2-7; no firm D call. Trimming removed 5 bases at V and 7 bases at J, with 15 bases between. The CDR3 runs to 13 residues. Germline assignment: CDR1 SGHTA and CDR2 FQGNSA. As DNA, the CDR3 is TGTGCCAGCAGCGTAAACAGACATCCTGAGCAGTACTTC. This encodes CASSVNRHPEQYF.

The rearrangement uses TRBV7-3 and TRBJ1-6; perhaps TRBD1 as D (5 bases). Trimming left V 4 bases short and J 15 bases short, with 22 bases between. This CDR3 has 15 amino acids. Germline assignment: CDR1 SGHTA and CDR2 FQGTGA. As DNA, the CDR3 is TGTGCCAGCAGCTCCTTGTCGCGGGGCCAGTCGAACCTCCACTTT. It yields the protein CASSSLSRGQSNLHF.

This clonotype was counted a single time. This chain joins TRBV29-1 and TRBJ2-5; tentatively, D is TRBD1 (6 bases). Germline V gives CDR1 SQVTM, CDR2 ANQGSEA. The CDR3 runs 13 residues. V was pared by 7 bases and J by 11 bases, with 23 bases between. This chain's CDR3 is CSATSGQTNEQYF. The CDR3 coding sequence is TGCAGCGCCACCTCAGGACAGACCAATGAGCAGTACTTC. The entire variable domain, with the rest obtained from reference TRBV29-1 and TRBJ2-5, is as follows: SAVISQKPSRDICQRGTSLTIQCQVDSQVTMMFWYRQQPGQSLTLIATANQGSEATYESGFVIDKFPISRPNLTFSTLTVSNMSPEDSSIYLCSATSGQTNEQYFGPGTRLLVL.

V and J are TRBV4-1 and TRBJ2-5; D may be TRBD1 (5 bases). This CDR3 has 15 residues. Per germline, CDR1 MGHRA and CDR2 YSYEKL. V was pared by 1 base and J by 2 bases, with 11 bases between. CDR3 sequence (DNA): TGCGCCAGCAGCCAAGTCAGGGTTACTCAAGAGACCCAGTACTTC. This gives the protein CASSQVRVTQETQYF.

A few counts support this clonotype. The chain has TRBV4-1 and TRBJ2-7, with D possibly being TRBD1 or TRBD2 (5 bases each). The V and J ends lost 1 base and 2 bases respectively, with 9 bases between them. The length of the CDR3 is 14 residues. Germline V gene sequence: CDR1 MGHRA, CDR2 YSYEKL. Here the CDR3 DNA reads TGCGCCAGCAGCCAAGGGGGGAGTCCCTACGAGCAGTACTTC. Its protein product is CASSQGGSPYEQYF.

The gene calls are TRBV2 and TRBJ1-1, with a weak D call TRBD1 (6 bases). CDR3 size: 14 residues. Germline loops: CDR1 SNHLY, CDR2 FYNNEI. V shed 10 bases and J shed 1 base, with 16 bases lying between them. This chain's CDR3 is CATILTGTNTEAFF. Here the CDR3 DNA reads TGTGCCACCATCCTGACAGGCACGAACACTGAAGCTTTCTTT.

V usage is TRBV15 and J usage is TRBJ2-5; tentatively, D is TRBD1 or TRBD2 (6 bases each). The germline V gene has CDR1 LNHNV and CDR2 YYDKDF (reference sequence). Trimming removed 2 bases from V and 5 bases from J, with 15 bases in between. This CDR3 region has 15 residues. The CDR3 sequence: CATSRLLAQGETQYF. The CDR3 DNA follows: TGTGCCACCAGCAGACTCCTAGCGCAGGGGGAGACCCAGTACTTC.

Many counts were recorded for this clonotype. CDR3 nucleotides: TGTGCCAGCACCGCTAGCTCCCCCGCAGGGGCCCAGTACTTC. Its translation: CASTASSPAGAQYF. The chain links TRBV2 to TRBJ2-5; D perhaps matches TRBD1 (6 bases). Germline assignment: CDR1 SNHLY and CDR2 FYNNEI. The CDR3 spans 14 residues. Trimming cost V 7 bases and J 9 bases, with 21 bases left between them. The whole variable domain, remainder taken from reference TRBV2 and TRBJ2-5, is EPEVTQTPSHQVTQMGQEVILRCVPISNHLYFYWYRQILGQKVEFLVSFYNNEISEKSEIFDDQFSVERPDGSNFTLKIRSTKLEDSAMYFCASTASSPAGAQYFGPGTRLLVL.

The CDR3 sequence is CASRQTGEKNIQYF. The CDR3 coding sequence is TGTGCCAGCAGACAAACAGGGGAGAAAAACATTCAGTACTTC. This rearrangement joins TRBV6-2 or TRBV6-3 to TRBJ2-4; 7 nucleotides line up with TRBD1. The V gene end was trimmed by 6 bases and the J gene end by 4 bases; junction bases not matched to a gene: 6. CDR3 length: 14 residues. Germline CDR1 MNHEY, CDR2 SVGEGT.

The chain joins TRBV21-1 to TRBJ2-1; the table names TRBD1, a call not compared with the DNA. The J call is uncertain, as TRBJ2-7 better fits the DNA end. TRBV21-1 is classified as a pseudogene. This CDR3 is built from 17 residues. CDR3 DNA sequence: TGTGCCAGCAGCGCCAAGATGACCGGGACAGAAGGTGGGGAGCAGTACTTC. Residues: CASSAKMTGTEGGEQYF.

The chain combines TRBV6-5 with TRBJ2-6; D uncertain. Germline V gene data show CDR1 as MNHEY and CDR2 as SVGAGI. The V and J ends lost 6 bases and 0 bases respectively, with 12 bases between them. This CDR3 comprises 16 residues. For the CDR3, the DNA is TGTGCCAGCAGCCATTCCTGGCGCTCTGGGGCCAACGTCCTGACTTTC. This gives the protein CASSHSWRSGANVLTF.

This clonotype was seen only a few times. The rearrangement uses TRBV4-3 and TRBJ2-2; TRBD1 agrees at 7 bases. Germline values: CDR1 LGHNA, CDR2 YSLEER. J lost 3 bases, V lost 1 base, and 8 bases had no gene match. This CDR3 spans 17 amino acids. The CDR3 is CASSQASGTDYTGELFF. CDR3 DNA: TGCGCCAGCAGCCAAGCTTCCGGGACAGACTACACCGGGGAGCTGTTTTTT.

The chain uses TRBV5-1 and TRBJ2-1; TRBD1 is a possible D gene (5 bases). The CDR3 is 13 residues long. CDR1 is SGHRS and CDR2 is YFSETQ in the germline V gene. Trimming took 7 bases from V and 5 from J, leaving 13 bases between them. This chain's CDR3 is CASSQGVHNEQFF. The DNA for the CDR3 is TGCGCCAGCTCCCAGGGCGTCCACAATGAGCAGTTCTTC.

The chain is built from TRBV6-6 and TRBJ2-5; weak D call: TRBD1 (6 bases). Germline CDR1 MNHNY, CDR2 SVGAGI (reference sequence). This CDR3 comprises 15 residues. Deletions cut 7 bases from V and 1 base from J, with 16 bases between. In DNA form, the CDR3 reads TGTGCCAGCACCAGGACAGCGTCAGCCCAAGAGACCCAGTACTTC. Translated, it gives CASTRTASAQETQYF.

CDR3 sequence: CASSYSGQVPYEQYF. Here the CDR3 DNA reads TGTGCCAGCAGTTACTCAGGACAGGTTCCCTACGAGCAGTACTTC. The chain uses TRBV6-6 and TRBJ2-7, with 7 bases fitting TRBD1. V was pared by 0 bases and J by 2 bases, with 4 bases of the junction left unmatched. The length of the CDR3 is 15 residues. Germline CDR1 MNHNY, CDR2 SVGAGI (reference sequence).

This chain uses TRBV7-2 with TRBJ2-2, with a tentative D call TRBD2 (5 bases). The germline V gene encodes CDR1 SGHTA and CDR2 FQGNSA. V was shortened by 5 bases and J by 7 bases, with 17 bases between the two germline ends. The CDR3 runs to 15 residues. In DNA form, the CDR3 reads TGTGCCAGCAGCCCGCGGGTTGGCAAAAACGGGGAGCTGTTTTTT. Translation gives CASSPRVGKNGELFF. Together with reference TRBV7-2 and TRBJ2-2, the CDR3 gives the full variable domain: GAGVSQSPSNKVTEKGKDVELRCDPISGHTALYWYRQSLGQGLEFLIYFQGNSAPDKSGLPSDRFSAERTGGSVSTLTIQRTQQEDSAVYLCASSPRVGKNGELFFGEGSRLTVL.

This sequence joins TRBV11-3 and TRBJ2-3; a weak D match, TRBD1 (5 bases). Germline lookup yields CDR1 SGHNT and CDR2 YENEEA. The CDR3 totals 13 residues. Trimming cost V 5 bases and J 4 bases, with 10 bases left between them. CDR3 coding DNA: TGTGCCAGCAGCCCGGAGACAGCAGATACGCAGTATTTT. Protein: CASSPETADTQYF.

The chain has TRBV30 and TRBJ1-1; perhaps TRBD1 as D (6 bases). Trimming stripped 3 bases from V and 1 base from J, with 9 bases between. The CDR3 consists of 13 residues. The germline gives CDR1 GTSNPN, CDR2 SVGIG (reference sequence). CDR3 in amino acids: CAWRDRPNTEAFF. As DNA, the CDR3 is TGTGCCTGGAGAGACAGGCCGAACACTGAAGCTTTCTTT. The full variable domain, rest sourced from reference TRBV30 and TRBJ1-1, is SQTIHQWPATLVQPVGSPLSLECTVEGTSNPNLYWYRQAAGRGLQLLFYSVGIGQISSEVPQNLSASRPQDRQFILSSKKLLLSDSGFYLCAWRDRPNTEAFFGQGTRLTVV.

This clonotype was seen a few times. V and J are TRBV20-1 and TRBJ2-7, with D uncertain. The J call could be wrong; TRBJ2-5 is a better fit for the DNA end. This CDR3 region has 13 residues. The germline gives CDR1 DFQATT, CDR2 SNEGSKA (reference sequence). For the CDR3, the DNA is TGCAGTGCTAGAGAAGTGGTTGGAGAGACCCAGTACTTC. Translation gives CSAREVVGETQYF.

This clonotype was seen a few times. J is TRBJ2-4 and V is TRBV7-2, with 9 nucleotides matching TRBD2. V trimming: 8 bases; J trimming: 3 bases; junction bases outside the gene matches: 8. Germline-derived CDR1 and CDR2 are SGHTA and FQGNSA. This CDR3 contains 15 residues. The CDR3 DNA sequence: TGTGCCAGCCGATCGGCGGGGGGGGGCAAAAACATTCAGTACTTC. It codes for CASRSAGGGKNIQYF. The variable domain in full, with the rest retrieved from reference TRBV7-2 and TRBJ2-4, is GAGVSQSPSNKVTEKGKDVELRCDPISGHTALYWYRQSLGQGLEFLIYFQGNSAPDKSGLPSDRFSAERTGGSVSTLTIQRTQQEDSAVYLCASRSAGGGKNIQYFGAGTRLSVL.

This chain uses TRBV2 with TRBJ2-2; D is perhaps TRBD1 or TRBD2 (6 bases each). With 3 bases removed from V and 5 bases from J, the gap between germline ends came to 13 bases. The CDR3 extends over 15 amino acids. From germline, CDR1 is SNHLY and CDR2 FYNNEI. The CDR3 region is CASSEARGPTGELFF. DNA of the CDR3: TGTGCCAGCAGTGAGGCACGGGGGCCGACCGGGGAGCTGTTTTTT.

This clonotype has just a few counts. CDR3 amino acids: CASRPWDGNSPLHF. The CDR3 DNA sequence: TGCGCCAGCAGGCCATGGGACGGGAATTCACCCCTCCACTTT. J is TRBJ1-6 and V is TRBV5-1; D may be TRBD1 (5 bases). The germline V and J ends were trimmed by 5 bases and 7 bases, with 13 bases remaining between them. The CDR3 sequence is 14 residues long. Per germline, CDR1 SGHRS and CDR2 YFSETQ.

V usage is TRBV3-1 and J usage is TRBJ2-1; 10 bases agree with TRBD2. Germline V lookup: CDR1 LGHDT, CDR2 YNNKEL (reference sequence). This CDR3 spans 17 amino acids. V shed 0 bases and J 3 bases; nucleotides not matched to a gene: 5. This chain's CDR3 is CASSQDVLAGVYNEQFF. DNA of the CDR3: TGTGCCAGCAGCCAAGATGTGCTAGCGGGGGTCTACAATGAGCAGTTCTTC.